These 11 T cell receptor beta chains originate from one sample sequenced in a study of cytomegalovirus exposure and HLA in healthy donors. Primers for the PCR totalled 60 Vbeta and 13 Jbeta. Here immunoSEQ multiplex PCR was the method, and the copy in TCRdb shows in-frame clones only, minus some. The sample holds 100,000 or so clones, more than 65% seen once. Sequencing was done on a sample of PBMCs. The receptors originated from a woman in her forties or fifties in good health and CMV-seropositive.

The chain is built from TRBV6-1 and TRBJ2-2; TRBD2 is a possible D gene (6 bases). The CDR3 totals 15 residues. Germline V gene sequence: CDR1 MNHNS, CDR2 SASEGT. With 5 bases removed from V and 0 bases from J, the gap between germline ends came to 10 bases. CDR3 sequence: CASSRELANTGELFF. CDR3 DNA: TGTGCCAGCAGTCGGGAGCTTGCGAACACCGGGGAGCTGTTTTTT.

This chain joins TRBV29-1 and TRBJ2-5; TRBD1 agrees at 12 bases. The ends lost 4 bases at V and 7 bases at J; junction bases unmatched: 4. From germline, CDR1 is SQVTM and CDR2 ANQGSEA. The CDR3 spans 13 residues. The CDR3 region is CSVAGQGAGTQYF. The CDR3 DNA sequence: TGCAGCGTTGCGGGACAGGGGGCTGGGACCCAGTACTTC.

This chain connects TRBV4-1 to TRBJ2-7, with TRBD2 as a possible D gene (6 bases). Germline V CDR1 and CDR2: MGHRA, YSYEKL. The V gene lost 2 bases and the J gene lost 0 bases, with 11 bases spanning the gap. The CDR3 is 15 residues long. The CDR3 spells CASSQTHGGSYEQYF. The CDR3, as DNA: TGCGCCAGCAGCCAAACCCACGGGGGCTCCTACGAGCAGTACTTC.

The chain has TRBV5-1 and TRBJ2-7; the D gene is possibly TRBD1 (5 bases). The length of the CDR3 is 16 residues. Trimming removed 0 bases at V and 7 bases at J, with 20 bases between. Germline V gives CDR1 SGHRS, CDR2 YFSETQ. CDR3 amino acids: CASSLEVLGLAGEQYF. In nucleotides, the CDR3 is TGCGCCAGCAGCTTGGAAGTATTGGGCCTCGCAGGGGAGCAGTACTTC.

This clone appeared a single time. CDR3 coding DNA: TGTGCCAGCAGCCCCCAGGGAAGTAGCCCCTACGAGCAGTACTTC. It encodes CASSPQGSSPYEQYF. V gene TRBV9 combines with J gene TRBJ2-7; TRBD1 is a possible D gene (5 bases). V was shortened by 4 bases and J by 2 bases, with 16 bases between the two germline ends. Germline V gene data show CDR1 as SGDLS and CDR2 as YYNGEE. CDR3 length: 15 amino acids.

The chain has TRBV7-9 and TRBJ1-1; D gene unclear. The CDR3 is 14 amino acids. Germline lookup yields CDR1 SEHNR and CDR2 FQNEAQ (reference sequence). V was shortened by 5 bases and J by 4 bases, with 14 bases between the two germline ends. DNA of the CDR3: TGTGCCAGCAGCCCAAGGAGTAGAATCACTGAAGCTTTCTTT. Encoded protein: CASSPRSRITEAFF.

This clone came up once. The chain has TRBV6-1 and TRBJ2-1; TRBD2 matches at 13 bases. CDR3 length: 18 amino acids. Germline V CDR1 and CDR2: MNHNS, SASEGT. The V and J ends lost 4 bases and 9 bases, in that order; junction bases with no gene match: 15. CDR3 in DNA: TGTGCCAGCAGTGCTAGCATACTAGCGGGGGGGCCATTTGGTGAGCAGTTCTTC. This codes for CASSASILAGGPFGEQFF.

The CDR3 region has the DNA TGTGCCAGTAGTACCACCCGACAGGGGGTCACTGAAGCTTTCTTT. Translated, it gives CASSTTRQGVTEAFF. This sequence joins TRBV19 and TRBJ1-1, with TRBD1 identical over 9 bases. V was pared by 4 bases and J by 4 bases, with 7 bases of the junction left unmatched. CDR1 and CDR2 from the germline V gene are LNHDA and SQIVND (reference sequence). The CDR3 totals 15 residues. Full variable domain (rest looked up from reference TRBV19 and TRBJ1-1): DGGITQSPKYLFRKEGQNVTLSCEQNLNHDAMYWYRQDPGQGLRLIYYSQIVNDFQKGDIAEGYSVSREKKESFPLTVTSAQKNPTAFYLCASSTTRQGVTEAFFGQGTRLTVV.

This sequence joins TRBV2 and TRBJ2-1; 11 positions match TRBD2. The CDR3 is made up of 18 amino acids. Germline V lookup: CDR1 SNHLY, CDR2 FYNNEI. Losses at the gene ends were 7 bases for V and 10 bases for J; bases not matched to a gene: 21. CDR3 sequence reads: CASKKGGFTSGGLMEQFF. The CDR3 nucleotides are TGTGCCAGCAAAAAGGGGGGTTTCACTAGCGGGGGACTAATGGAGCAGTTCTTC.

The J gene is TRBJ1-2, the V gene TRBV29-1; perhaps TRBD1 as D (5 bases). The ends were cut back, 6 bases at V and 0 bases at J, with 17 bases in the middle. Germline V gene data show CDR1 as SQVTM and CDR2 as ANQGSEA. This CDR3 spans 15 amino acids. Here the CDR3 reads CSVARRGDPNYGYTF. CDR3 DNA: TGCAGCGTCGCAAGGCGGGGGGACCCTAACTATGGCTACACCTTC. Complete variable domain (other parts from reference TRBV29-1 and TRBJ1-2): SAVISQKPSRDICQRGTSLTIQCQVDSQVTMMFWYRQQPGQSLTLIATANQGSEATYESGFVIDKFPISRPNLTFSTLTVSNMSPEDSSIYLCSVARRGDPNYGYTFGSGTRLTVV.

V is TRBV9 and J is TRBJ2-7, with 9 positions matching TRBD1. V lost 0 bases, J lost 2 bases, and 6 bases stayed unmatched. Germline values: CDR1 SGDLS, CDR2 YYNGEE. The CDR3 is made up of 16 amino acids. The CDR3 coding sequence is TGTGCCAGCAGCGTAGGCCCCGGGACAGGGCCCTACGAGCAGTACTTC. It specifies CASSVGPGTGPYEQYF.